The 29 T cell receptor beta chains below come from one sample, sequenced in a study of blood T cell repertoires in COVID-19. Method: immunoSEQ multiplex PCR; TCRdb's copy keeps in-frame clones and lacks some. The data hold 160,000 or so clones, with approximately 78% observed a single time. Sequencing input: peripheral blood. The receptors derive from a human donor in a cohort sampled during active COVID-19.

The CDR3 sequence: CASSTLTDRYGYTF. In DNA, the CDR3 is TGTGCCAGCAGTACTTTGACGGACAGATATGGCTACACCTTC. The genes are TRBV6-5 and TRBJ1-2, with a tentative D call TRBD1 (6 bases). The CDR3 contains 14 residues. The germline V gene has CDR1 MNHEY and CDR2 SVGAGI. Between the trimmed V and J ends, which lost 5 bases and 5 bases, there was a span of 15 bases.

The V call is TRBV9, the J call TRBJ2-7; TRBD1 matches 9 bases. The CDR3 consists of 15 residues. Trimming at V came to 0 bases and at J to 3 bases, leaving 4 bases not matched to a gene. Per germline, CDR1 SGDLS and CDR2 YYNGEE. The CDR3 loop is CASSVGGQGSYEQYF. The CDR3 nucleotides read TGTGCCAGCAGCGTAGGGGGACAGGGAAGCTACGAGCAGTACTTC.

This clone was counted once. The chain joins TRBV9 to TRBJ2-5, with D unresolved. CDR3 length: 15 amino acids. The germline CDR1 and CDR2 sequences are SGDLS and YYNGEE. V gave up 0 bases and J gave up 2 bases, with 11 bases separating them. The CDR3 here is CASSVDGEEQETQYF. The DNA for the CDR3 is TGTGCCAGCAGCGTAGACGGCGAGGAGCAAGAGACCCAGTACTTC.

The CDR3 bases are TGTGCCAGCAGTTTAACCGGGACACCCATTAACTATGGCTACACCTTC. As protein: CASSLTGTPINYGYTF. The chain uses TRBV7-2 and TRBJ1-2; tentative D call: TRBD1 (6 bases). The V gene lost 6 bases and the J gene lost 1 base, with 18 bases spanning the gap. The CDR3 has 16 residues. The germline V gene has CDR1 SGHTA and CDR2 FQGNSA.

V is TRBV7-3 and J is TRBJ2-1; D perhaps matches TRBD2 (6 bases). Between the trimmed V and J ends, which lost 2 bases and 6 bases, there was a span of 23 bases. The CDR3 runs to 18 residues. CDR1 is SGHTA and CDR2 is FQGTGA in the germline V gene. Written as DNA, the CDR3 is TGTGCCAGCAGCTTATATGGGGCAACTAGCACCCTAGGCAATGAGCAGTTCTTC. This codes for CASSLYGATSTLGNEQFF.

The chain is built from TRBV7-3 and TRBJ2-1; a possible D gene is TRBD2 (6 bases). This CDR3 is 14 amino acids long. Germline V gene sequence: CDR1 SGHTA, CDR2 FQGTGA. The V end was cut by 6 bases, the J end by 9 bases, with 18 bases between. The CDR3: CASSKFWTTSEQFF. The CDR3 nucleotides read TGTGCCAGCAGTAAATTTTGGACTACGAGTGAGCAGTTCTTC.

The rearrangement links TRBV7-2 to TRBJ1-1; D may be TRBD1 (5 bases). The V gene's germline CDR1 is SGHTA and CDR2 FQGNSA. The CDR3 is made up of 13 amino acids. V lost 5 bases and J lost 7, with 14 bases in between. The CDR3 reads CASSPLPGDEAFF. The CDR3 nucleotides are TGTGCCAGCAGCCCGCTGCCGGGGGATGAAGCTTTCTTT. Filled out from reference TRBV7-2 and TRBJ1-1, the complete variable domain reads GAGVSQSPSNKVTEKGKDVELRCDPISGHTALYWYRQSLGQGLEFLIYFQGNSAPDKSGLPSDRFSAERTGGSVSTLTIQRTQQEDSAVYLCASSPLPGDEAFFGQGTRLTVV.

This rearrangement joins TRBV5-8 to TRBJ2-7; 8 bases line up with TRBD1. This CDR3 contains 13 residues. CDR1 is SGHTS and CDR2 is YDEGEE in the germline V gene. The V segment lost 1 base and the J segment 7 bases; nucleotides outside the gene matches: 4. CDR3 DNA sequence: TGTGCCAGCAGCTTGCAGGGGGCGGAAGAGCAGTACTTC. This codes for CASSLQGAEEQYF. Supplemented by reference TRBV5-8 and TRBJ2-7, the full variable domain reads EAGVTQSPTHLIKTRGQQATLRCSPISGHTSVYWYQQALGLGLQFLLWYDEGEERNRGNFPPRFSGRQFPNYSSELNVNALELEDSALYLCASSLQGAEEQYFGPGTRLTVT.

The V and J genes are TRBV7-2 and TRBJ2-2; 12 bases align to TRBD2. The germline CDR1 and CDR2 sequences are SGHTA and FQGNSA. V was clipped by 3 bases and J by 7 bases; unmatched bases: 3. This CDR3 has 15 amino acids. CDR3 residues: CASSLTSGRGGELFF. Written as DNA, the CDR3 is TGTGCCAGCAGCTTGACTAGCGGGAGAGGCGGGGAGCTGTTTTTT.

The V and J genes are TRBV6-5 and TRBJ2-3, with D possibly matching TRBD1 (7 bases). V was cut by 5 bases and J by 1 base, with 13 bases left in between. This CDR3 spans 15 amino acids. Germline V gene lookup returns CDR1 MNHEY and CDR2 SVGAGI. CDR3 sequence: CASSILRGGTDTQYF. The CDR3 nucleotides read TGTGCCAGCAGTATACTCAGGGGGGGCACAGATACGCAGTATTTT.

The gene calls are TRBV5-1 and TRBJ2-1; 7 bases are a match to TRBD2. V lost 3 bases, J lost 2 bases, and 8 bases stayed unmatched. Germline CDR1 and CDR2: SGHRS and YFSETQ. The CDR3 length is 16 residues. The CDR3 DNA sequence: TGCGCCAGCAGCTCGCGGGGGTGGCCGACCTACAATGAGCAGTTCTTC. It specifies CASSSRGWPTYNEQFF.

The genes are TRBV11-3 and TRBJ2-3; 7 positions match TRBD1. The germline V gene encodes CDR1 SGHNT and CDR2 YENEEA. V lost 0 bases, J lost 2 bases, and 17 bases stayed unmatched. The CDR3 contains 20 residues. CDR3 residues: CASSLDRGLGQELDTDTQYF. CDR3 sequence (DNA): TGTGCCAGCAGCTTAGATCGTGGGCTAGGACAGGAGTTGGACACAGATACGCAGTATTTT.

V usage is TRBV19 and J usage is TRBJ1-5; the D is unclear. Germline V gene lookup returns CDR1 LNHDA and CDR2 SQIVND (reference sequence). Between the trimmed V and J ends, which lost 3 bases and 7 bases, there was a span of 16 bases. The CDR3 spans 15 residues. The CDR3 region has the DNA TGTGCCAGTAGTATTTCCGGAAGTGAGAGGCAGCCCCAGCATTTT. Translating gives CASSISGSERQPQHF.

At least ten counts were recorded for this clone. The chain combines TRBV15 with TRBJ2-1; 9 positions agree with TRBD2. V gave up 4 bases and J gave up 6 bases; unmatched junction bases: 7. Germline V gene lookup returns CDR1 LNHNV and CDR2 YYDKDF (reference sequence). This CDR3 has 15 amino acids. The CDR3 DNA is TGTGCCACCAGCAATTCTAGCGGGGCCTTCAATGAGCAGTTCTTC. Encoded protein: CATSNSSGAFNEQFF.

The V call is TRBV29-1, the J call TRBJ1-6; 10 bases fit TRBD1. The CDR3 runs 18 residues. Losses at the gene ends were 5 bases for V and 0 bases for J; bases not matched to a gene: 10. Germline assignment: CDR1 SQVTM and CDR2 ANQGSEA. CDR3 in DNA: TGCAGCGTTACGCGGGACAGGGGACCAATCTCCTATAATTCACCCCTCCACTTT. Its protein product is CSVTRDRGPISYNSPLHF. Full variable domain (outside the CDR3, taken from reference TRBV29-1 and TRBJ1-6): SAVISQKPSRDICQRGTSLTIQCQVDSQVTMMFWYRQQPGQSLTLIATANQGSEATYESGFVIDKFPISRPNLTFSTLTVSNMSPEDSSIYLCSVTRDRGPISYNSPLHFGNGTRLTVT.

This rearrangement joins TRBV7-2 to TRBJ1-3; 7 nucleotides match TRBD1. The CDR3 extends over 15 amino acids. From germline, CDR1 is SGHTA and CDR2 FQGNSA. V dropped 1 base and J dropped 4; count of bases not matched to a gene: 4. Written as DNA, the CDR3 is TGTGCCAGCAGCTTAGTGGGACAGCTCGGAAACACCATATATTTT. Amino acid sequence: CASSLVGQLGNTIYF.

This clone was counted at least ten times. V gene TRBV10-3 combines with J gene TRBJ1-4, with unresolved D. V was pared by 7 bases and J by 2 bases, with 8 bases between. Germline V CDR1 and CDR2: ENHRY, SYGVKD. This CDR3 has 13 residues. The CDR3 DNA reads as TGTGCCATCAAGGCAGCGACTAATGAAAAACTGTTTTTT. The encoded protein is CAIKAATNEKLFF.

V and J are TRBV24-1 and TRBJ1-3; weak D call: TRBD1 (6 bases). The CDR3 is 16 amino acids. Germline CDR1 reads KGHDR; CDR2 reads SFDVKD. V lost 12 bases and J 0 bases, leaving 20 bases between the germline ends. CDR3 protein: CAADLTGNVSGNTIYF. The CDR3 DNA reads TGTGCCGCGGACCTTACAGGGAACGTCTCTGGAAACACCATATATTTT.

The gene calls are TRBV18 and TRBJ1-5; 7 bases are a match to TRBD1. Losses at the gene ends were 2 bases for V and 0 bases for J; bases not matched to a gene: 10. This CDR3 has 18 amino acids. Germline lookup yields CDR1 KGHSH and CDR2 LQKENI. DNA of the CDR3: TGTGCCAGCTCACCAAACAGCCTTACAGGGGCTAGCAATCAGCCCCAGCATTTT. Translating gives CASSPNSLTGASNQPQHF. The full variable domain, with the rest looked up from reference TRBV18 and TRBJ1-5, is NAGVMQNPRHLVRRRGQEARLRCSPMKGHSHVYWYRQLPEEGLKFMVYLQKENIIDESGMPKERFSAEFPKEGPSILRIQQVVRGDSAAYFCASSPNSLTGASNQPQHFGDGTRLSIL.

The CDR3 loop reads CASSPSASGLNYGYTF. DNA of the CDR3: TGTGCCAGCAGCCCATCGGCGTCAGGGTTGAACTATGGCTACACCTTC. The chain combines TRBV28 with TRBJ1-2, with D tentatively TRBD1 (5 bases). The CDR3 is 16 residues long. Germline V gene sequence: CDR1 MDHEN, CDR2 SYDVKM. Trimming took 6 bases from V and 2 from J, leaving 19 bases between them.

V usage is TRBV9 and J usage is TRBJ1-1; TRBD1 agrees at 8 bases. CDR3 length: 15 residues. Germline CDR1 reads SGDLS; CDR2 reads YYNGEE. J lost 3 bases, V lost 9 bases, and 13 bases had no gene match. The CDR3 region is CATPYRGFVDTEAFF. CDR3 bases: TGTGCCACCCCGTACAGGGGGTTTGTCGACACTGAAGCTTTCTTT.

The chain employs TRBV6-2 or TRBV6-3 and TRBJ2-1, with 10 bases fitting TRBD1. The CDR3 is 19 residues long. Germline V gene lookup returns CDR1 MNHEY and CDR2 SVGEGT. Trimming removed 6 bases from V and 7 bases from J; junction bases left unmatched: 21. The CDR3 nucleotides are TGTGCCAGCAGCCGGACGGGACAGGGGCTTCGACTAACGGAAAATGAGCAGTTCTTC. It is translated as CASSRTGQGLRLTENEQFF.

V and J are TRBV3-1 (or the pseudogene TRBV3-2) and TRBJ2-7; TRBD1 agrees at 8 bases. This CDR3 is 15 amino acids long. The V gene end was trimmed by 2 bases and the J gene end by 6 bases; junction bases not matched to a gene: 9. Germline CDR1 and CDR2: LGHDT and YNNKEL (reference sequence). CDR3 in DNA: TGTGCCAGCAGCCAAAAAGGGCAGGGGGCGTCCGAGCAGTACTTC. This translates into CASSQKGQGASEQYF.

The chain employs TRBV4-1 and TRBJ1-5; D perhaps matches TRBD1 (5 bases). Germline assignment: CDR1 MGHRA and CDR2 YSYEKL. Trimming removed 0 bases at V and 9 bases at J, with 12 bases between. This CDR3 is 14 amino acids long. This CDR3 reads CASSQDRTGAPQHF. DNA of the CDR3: TGCGCCAGCAGCCAAGATCGCACAGGAGCGCCCCAGCATTTT.

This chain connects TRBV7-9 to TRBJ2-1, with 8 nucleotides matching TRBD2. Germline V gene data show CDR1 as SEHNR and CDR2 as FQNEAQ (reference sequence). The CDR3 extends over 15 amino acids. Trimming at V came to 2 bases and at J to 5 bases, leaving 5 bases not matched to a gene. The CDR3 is CASSLLRTSHNEQFF. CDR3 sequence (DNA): TGTGCCAGCAGCTTATTAAGGACTAGCCACAATGAGCAGTTCTTC.

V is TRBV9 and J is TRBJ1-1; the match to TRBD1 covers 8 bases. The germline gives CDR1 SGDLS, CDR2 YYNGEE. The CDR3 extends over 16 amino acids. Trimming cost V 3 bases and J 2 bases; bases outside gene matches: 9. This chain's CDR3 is CASSGRTGTGNTEAFF. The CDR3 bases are TGTGCCAGCAGCGGACGTACCGGGACAGGCAACACTGAAGCTTTCTTT.

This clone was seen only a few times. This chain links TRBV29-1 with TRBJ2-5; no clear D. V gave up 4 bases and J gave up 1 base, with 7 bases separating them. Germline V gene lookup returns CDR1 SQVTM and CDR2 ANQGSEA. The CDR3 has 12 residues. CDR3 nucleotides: TGCAGCGTTGGGTCAGTCCAAGAGACCCAGTACTTC. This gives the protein CSVGSVQETQYF.

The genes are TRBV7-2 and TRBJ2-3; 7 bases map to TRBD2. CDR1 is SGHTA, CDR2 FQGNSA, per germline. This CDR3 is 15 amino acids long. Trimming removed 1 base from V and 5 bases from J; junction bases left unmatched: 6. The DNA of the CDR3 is TGTGCCAGCAGCTTAGTCGGGAGGATAGTAGATACGCAGTATTTT. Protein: CASSLVGRIVDTQYF.

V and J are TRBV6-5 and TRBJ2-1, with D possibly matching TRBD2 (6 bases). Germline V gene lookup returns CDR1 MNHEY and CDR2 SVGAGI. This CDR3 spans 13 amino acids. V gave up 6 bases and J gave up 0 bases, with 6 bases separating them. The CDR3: CASRRDSYNEQFF. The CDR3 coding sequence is TGTGCCAGCAGGCGGGACTCCTACAATGAGCAGTTCTTC.